Following are 24 T cell receptor beta chains from one sample sequenced in a study of blood T cell repertoires in COVID-19. Sequencing used immunoSEQ multiplex PCR; TCRdb keeps in-frame clones, though not all of them. The sample has approximately 200,000 clones, approximately 84% seen once; the top ten hold 6% to 8%. The specimen was peripheral blood. These receptors originate from a human donor with acute or convalescent COVID-19. The donor label of this sample is uncertain.

This chain's CDR3 is CAWSLRTGGLSNQPQHF. Here the CDR3 DNA reads TGTGCCTGGAGTCTCCGGACAGGGGGCTTGAGCAATCAGCCCCAGCATTTT. The rearrangement joins TRBV30 to TRBJ1-5; 11 positions agree with TRBD1. The germline V gene has CDR1 GTSNPN and CDR2 SVGIG (reference sequence). The ends lost 2 bases at V and 1 base at J; junction bases unmatched: 7. The CDR3 is made up of 17 amino acids.

This clone has a handful of counts. The V and J genes are TRBV11-3 and TRBJ2-7; 7 bases fit TRBD1. J was trimmed by 3 bases and V by 4 bases; bases with no gene match: 3. CDR3 length: 13 amino acids. Germline lookup yields CDR1 SGHNT and CDR2 YENEEA. The CDR3 DNA reads as TGTGCCAGCAGCTCGGGACAGAGCTACGAGCAGTACTTC. Translation gives CASSSGQSYEQYF.

Only one count was recorded for this clone. Here the CDR3 DNA reads TGTGCCAGCAGTACCCTGTCCCCTGAGGGCTACACCTTC. Translated, it gives CASSTLSPEGYTF. The rearrangement joins TRBV28 to TRBJ1-2; no clear D. The CDR3 runs 13 residues. Trimming cost V 5 bases and J 8 bases, with 15 bases left between them. The germline V gene encodes CDR1 MDHEN and CDR2 SYDVKM.

This chain links TRBV5-1 with TRBJ2-2; TRBD2 matches at 7 bases. The CDR3 loop spans 16 amino acids. Trimming removed 3 bases from V and 2 bases from J; junction bases left unmatched: 7. Germline V gene data show CDR1 as SGHRS and CDR2 as YFSETQ. CDR3 nucleotide sequence: TGCGCCAGCAGCTCGGGACGGGAGGCCAACACCGGGGAGCTGTTTTTT. Translating gives CASSSGREANTGELFF. Full variable domain (missing parts from reference TRBV5-1 and TRBJ2-2): KAGVTQTPRYLIKTRGQQVTLSCSPISGHRSVSWYQQTPGQGLQFLFEYFSETQRNKGNFPGRFSGRQFSNSRSEMNVSTLELGDSALYLCASSSGREANTGELFFGEGSRLTVL.

The gene calls are TRBV5-8 and TRBJ2-2; a possible D gene is TRBD1 (5 bases). The CDR3 contains 16 residues. Germline V gives CDR1 SGHTS, CDR2 YDEGEE. V was clipped by 6 bases and J by 0 bases, with 15 bases between them. CDR3 loop: CASITLGHPNTGELFF. For the CDR3, the DNA is TGTGCCAGCATCACCCTGGGGCACCCGAACACCGGGGAGCTGTTTTTT.

V gene TRBV3-1 (or the pseudogene TRBV3-2) combines with J gene TRBJ2-1, with D uncertain. Germline-derived CDR1 and CDR2 are LGHDT and YNNKEL (reference sequence). The ends were cut back, 1 base at V and 3 bases at J, with 7 bases in the middle. This CDR3 is 14 amino acids long. This chain's CDR3 is CASSQGLDYNEQFF. CDR3 DNA sequence: TGTGCCAGCAGCCAAGGTCTAGACTACAATGAGCAGTTCTTC.

This clone was seen a single time. The chain employs TRBV2 and TRBJ2-7; TRBD1 might be the D (7 bases). The germline CDR1 and CDR2 sequences are SNHLY and FYNNEI. This CDR3 has 16 amino acids. V shed 6 bases and J shed 0 bases, with 18 bases lying between them. CDR3 DNA: TGTGCCAGCAGCCCGACCCAGGGGGGACACTCCTACGAGCAGTACTTC. It is translated as CASSPTQGGHSYEQYF.

The gene calls are TRBV16 and TRBJ1-1; D perhaps matches TRBD1 (5 bases). Germline V lookup: CDR1 KGHSY, CDR2 FQNENV. V gave up 4 bases and J gave up 1 base, with 13 bases separating them. The CDR3 runs 15 residues. The CDR3 is CASSPSGGSNTEAFF. In DNA, the CDR3 is TGTGCCAGCAGCCCGAGCGGGGGATCGAACACTGAAGCTTTCTTT.

This clone was observed a few times. The sample contains more than one DNA sequence encoding this CDR3. This chain connects TRBV18 to TRBJ1-3; possibly TRBD1 for D (6 bases). The CDR3 has 16 amino acids. V was clipped by 3 bases and J by 1 base, with 13 bases between them. Germline loops: CDR1 KGHSH, CDR2 LQKENI. In DNA, the CDR3 is TGTGCCAGCTCACCCGAACAGGGTGGATCTGGAAACACCATATATTTT. It codes for CASSPEQGGSGNTIYF.

This chain uses TRBV7-2 with TRBJ2-2, with D tentatively TRBD2 (7 bases). Germline CDR1 and CDR2: SGHTA and FQGNSA. Trimming cost V 2 bases and J 5 bases, with 12 bases left between them. The CDR3 has 15 residues. CDR3 amino acids: CASSLNGRGTGELFF. In DNA form, the CDR3 reads TGTGCCAGCAGCTTAAATGGGAGGGGGACCGGGGAGCTGTTTTTT.

The rearrangement uses TRBV18 and TRBJ1-5; 7 bases align to TRBD1. CDR1 is KGHSH and CDR2 is LQKENI in the germline V gene. Trimming cost V 3 bases and J 9 bases; bases outside gene matches: 5. The CDR3 is 13 amino acids. The CDR3, as DNA: TGTGCCAGCTCACCCGGACAGGTGTCGCCCCAGCATTTT. Amino acid sequence: CASSPGQVSPQHF.

The rearrangement uses TRBV30 and TRBJ2-7; 9 bases are a match to TRBD1. Trimming at V came to 2 bases and at J to 4 bases, leaving 9 bases not matched to a gene. The CDR3 totals 15 residues. The germline V gene has CDR1 GTSNPN and CDR2 SVGIG (reference sequence). The CDR3 DNA sequence: TGTGCCTGGAGTCCCAGGGACAGGGTTTCTTACGAGCAGTACTTC. Translating it yields CAWSPRDRVSYEQYF. Variable domain in full (rest from reference TRBV30 and TRBJ2-7): SQTIHQWPATLVQPVGSPLSLECTVEGTSNPNLYWYRQAAGRGLQLLFYSVGIGQISSEVPQNLSASRPQDRQFILSSKKLLLSDSGFYLCAWSPRDRVSYEQYFGPGTRLTVT.

The chain is built from TRBV19 and TRBJ1-5, with TRBD1 matching over 8 bases. V gave up 2 bases and J gave up 5 bases; unmatched junction bases: 5. There are 15 residues in the CDR3. Germline V gene lookup returns CDR1 LNHDA and CDR2 SQIVND (reference sequence). This CDR3 reads CASSIFGDRYQPQHF. CDR3 DNA sequence: TGTGCCAGTAGTATATTCGGGGACAGGTATCAGCCCCAGCATTTT.

The chain has TRBV28 and TRBJ2-4, with TRBD1 as a possible D gene (5 bases). The CDR3 is 15 residues long. V lost 1 base to trimming and J lost 4 bases, with 11 bases between them. The germline V gene has CDR1 MDHEN and CDR2 SYDVKM. The CDR3 DNA is TGTGCCAGCAGTTTATCAGGGCAAGTAAAAAACATTCAGTACTTC. As protein: CASSLSGQVKNIQYF.

This clone has just one count. The chain joins TRBV7-2 to TRBJ2-5; D is possibly TRBD2 (5 bases). The CDR3 consists of 15 residues. Germline V gene lookup returns CDR1 SGHTA and CDR2 FQGNSA. Deletions cut 5 bases from V and 5 bases from J, with 18 bases between. The CDR3, as DNA: TGTGCCAGCAGCGGGGTAGGATATGGACTGGAGACCCAGTACTTC. Its translation is CASSGVGYGLETQYF.

The chain uses TRBV19 and TRBJ2-3; 10 bases match TRBD2. Germline V lookup: CDR1 LNHDA, CDR2 SQIVND (reference sequence). This CDR3 spans 17 amino acids. J lost 3 bases, V lost 5 bases, and 11 bases had no gene match. The CDR3 DNA is TGTGCCAGTAGTCCCTGGACTAGCGGTGGGAGGACAGATACGCAGTATTTT. This translates into CASSPWTSGGRTDTQYF.

This chain connects TRBV7-6 to TRBJ2-3; 9 bases map to TRBD1. V dropped 3 bases and J dropped 4; count of bases not matched to a gene: 5. The germline V gene has CDR1 SGHVS and CDR2 FNYEAQ. The CDR3 extends over 15 amino acids. The CDR3 DNA reads TGTGCCAGCAGCTTTACAGGGGGCGAGGCAGATACGCAGTATTTT. It translates to CASSFTGGEADTQYF.

The chain has TRBV28 and TRBJ2-7; 8 bases fit TRBD1. V lost 3 bases, J lost 4 bases, and 5 bases stayed unmatched. Germline V gene sequence: CDR1 MDHEN, CDR2 SYDVKM. The CDR3 totals 14 residues. The CDR3 DNA is TGTGCCAGCAGTTTCCCAGGGGGCGGGTACGAGCAGTACTTC. It encodes CASSFPGGGYEQYF. Full variable domain (outside the CDR3, taken from reference TRBV28 and TRBJ2-7): DVKVTQSSRYLVKRTGEKVFLECVQDMDHENMFWYRQDPGLGLRLIYFSYDVKMKEKGDIPEGYSVSREKKERFSLILESASTNQTSMYLCASSFPGGGYEQYFGPGTRLTVT.

CDR3 loop: CASSMAPGVRGSEAFF. The CDR3 coding sequence is TGTGCCAGTAGTATGGCCCCAGGGGTAAGGGGATCGGAAGCTTTCTTT. The rearrangement uses TRBV19 and TRBJ1-1; maybe TRBD1 (6 bases). Germline V gives CDR1 LNHDA, CDR2 SQIVND (reference sequence). CDR3 length: 16 residues. V shed 3 bases and J shed 8 bases, with 22 bases lying between them.

This chain joins TRBV4-1 and TRBJ2-5, with D unresolved. Trimming shortened V by 4 bases and J by 0 bases, and 12 bases separated the two germline ends. Germline CDR1 reads MGHRA; CDR2 reads YSYEKL. This CDR3 comprises 15 residues. CDR3 DNA sequence: TGCGCCAGCAGCCCGCCTGCGGCGTACCAAGAGACCCAGTACTTC. This gives the protein CASSPPAAYQETQYF.

This clone was counted a few times. This chain uses TRBV27 with TRBJ1-6; 7 nucleotides line up with TRBD1. There are 15 residues in the CDR3. Germline V gene lookup returns CDR1 MNHEY and CDR2 SMNVEV (reference sequence). Losses at the gene ends were 5 bases for V and 9 bases for J; bases not matched to a gene: 10. CDR3 region: CASSMGTVSSSPLHF. DNA for the CDR3: TGTGCCAGCAGTATGGGGACAGTGTCGAGTTCACCCCTCCACTTT.

This chain joins TRBV4-1 and TRBJ1-1; D unresolved. Germline V CDR1 and CDR2: MGHRA, YSYEKL. This CDR3 is 17 amino acids long. V lost 0 bases and J lost 11, with 25 bases in between. CDR3 coding DNA: TGCGCCAGCAGCCAAGAGGGAATGAACAAGGCCGAAAGAGGGGCTTTCTTT. Its translation is CASSQEGMNKAERGAFF.

The rearrangement uses TRBV7-2 and TRBJ1-2; 7 bases map to TRBD1. V lost 2 bases, J lost 8 bases, and 17 bases stayed unmatched. The CDR3 consists of 17 residues. The germline V gene has CDR1 SGHTA and CDR2 FQGNSA. The CDR3, as DNA: TGTGCCAGCAGCTTATGGGGCACAGGGACAGCAGGTTCCGGCTACACCTTC. This sequence encodes CASSLWGTGTAGSGYTF.

The V and J genes are TRBV12-3 or TRBV12-4 and TRBJ1-1, with D possibly TRBD1 on 5 matching bases. The CDR3 totals 13 residues. Trimming shortened V by 7 bases and J by 1 base, and 10 bases separated the two germline ends. The CDR3: CASTLDRNTEAFF. The CDR3 nucleotides read TGTGCCAGCACCCTCGACAGGAACACTGAAGCTTTCTTT.